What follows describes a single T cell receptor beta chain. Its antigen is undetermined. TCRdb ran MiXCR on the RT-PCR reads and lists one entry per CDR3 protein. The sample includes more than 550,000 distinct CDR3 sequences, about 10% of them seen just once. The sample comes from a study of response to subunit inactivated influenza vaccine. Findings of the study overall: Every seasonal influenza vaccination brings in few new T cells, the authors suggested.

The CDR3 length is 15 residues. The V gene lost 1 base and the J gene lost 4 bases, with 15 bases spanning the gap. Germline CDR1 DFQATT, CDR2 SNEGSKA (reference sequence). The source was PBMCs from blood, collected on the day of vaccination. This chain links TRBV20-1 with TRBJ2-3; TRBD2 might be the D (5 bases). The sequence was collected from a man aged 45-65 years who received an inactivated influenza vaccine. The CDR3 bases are TGCAGTGCTAGAGGAGAGCGGAGTAACTCAGATACGCAGTATTTT. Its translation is CSARGERSNSDTQYF.